A selection of T cell receptor beta chains follows, all from one sample in a study of OX40 agonist ivuxolimab in advanced cancers. The assay was immunoSEQ multiplex PCR, and TCRdb's table has in-frame clones only and misses some. Of some 59,000 clones in the sample, roughly 82% were seen once. This sample comprised CD4+ or CD8+ T cells sorted from blood, obtained in a trial of the OX40 agonist ivuxolimab. These TCRs come from an adult with an advanced solid tumor such as melanoma, head and neck, liver or kidney cancer. The CDR3 runs from the conserved cysteine through the conserved F or W. A D gene is named only where the DNA matches it firmly. Part of the rows lack a size; the others show once, few, many or a class for expanded clones.

>.|TRBJ1-5|TRBD1|TRBV14
TGTGCCAGCAGCCAGACAGGGGGTCAGCCCCAGCATTTT
CASSQTGGQPQHF
>.|TRBJ1-6|.|TRBV7-2
TGTGCCAGCAGCTTATCCCCGGCAGGCTATAATTCACCCCTCCACTTT
CASSLSPAGYNSPLHF
>.|TRBJ2-2|TRBD1|TRBV4-2
TGTGCCAGCAGCCAAGGACTGGGACAGGGAAAAGAAGGAGCCGGGGAGCTGTTTTTT
CASSQGLGQGKEGAGELFF
>.|TRBJ1-5|TRBD1|TRBV9
TGTGCCAGCAGCGTAGAAGAGGGACAGGGGGCCCAGCATTTT
CASSVEEGQGAQHF
>.|TRBJ1-1|.|TRBV13
TGTGCCAGCAGCCTCCGGAGCCAGGGGATCACTGAAGCTTTCTTT
CASSLRSQGITEAFF
>.|TRBJ1-5|.|TRBV6-1
TGTGCCAGCAGGATGACAGACAATCAGCCCCAGCATTTT
CASRMTDNQPQHF
>.|TRBJ2-3|.|TRBV14
TGTGCCAGCAGCCAAGGAGGGGGCACAGATACGCAGTATTTT
CASSQGGGTDTQYF
>few|TRBJ2-1|TRBD2|TRBV4-1
TGCGCCAGCAGCGTAGTCGGACTAGCGAGCGATGAGCAGTTCTTC
CASSVVGLASDEQFF
>.|TRBJ2-1|.|TRBV5-1
TGCGCCAGCAGCTTTTTAAACAATGAGCAGTTCTTC
CASSFLNNEQFF
>.|TRBJ1-1|.|TRBV10-2
TGCGCCAGTACTATGACACCTCTGGGGACTGAAGCTTTCTTT
CASTMTPLGTEAFF
>.|TRBJ1-1|.|TRBV12-5
TGTGCTAGTGGTTTCACCTCCACGGGAGGGACTGAAGCTTTCTTT
CASGFTSTGGTEAFF
>few|TRBJ2-2|.|TRBV7-3
TGTGCCAGCACACCGGGGGGCTGGAACACCGGGGAGCTGTTTTTT
CASTPGGWNTGELFF
>few|TRBJ2-2|.|TRBV5-1
TGCGCCAGCAGCTTGGGAACAGGATCTTACACCGGGGAGCTGTTTTTT
CASSLGTGSYTGELFF
>.|TRBJ2-3|TRBD1|TRBV19
TGTGCCAGTAGTATCGAGGGACAGAGCACAGATACGCAGTATTTT
CASSIEGQSTDTQYF
>.|TRBJ1-2|.|TRBV5-1
TGCGCCAGCAGAACCCTACCCGACGGCAACTATGGCTACACCTTC
CASRTLPDGNYGYTF
>.|TRBJ1-2|.|TRBV6-1
TGTGCCAGCAGTGAACAGCTCTATGGCTACACCTTC
CASSEQLYGYTF
>.|TRBJ2-3|TRBD1|TRBV11-2
TGTGCCAGCAGCCAGGACAGGGGGGTAGATACGCAGTATTTT
CASSQDRGVDTQYF
>once|TRBJ2-2|.|TRBV7-9
TGTGCCAGCAGCTTACGAGGGGGGACGGGTACCGGGGAGCTGTTTTTT
CASSLRGGTGTGELFF
>.|TRBJ1-1|.|TRBV6-9
TGTGCCACCGCGAGGAGAACTGAAGCTTTCTTT
CATARRTEAFF
>.|TRBJ1-5|.|TRBV14
TGTGCCAGCAGCCAAGGGGGCCAGCCCCAGCATTTT
CASSQGGQPQHF
>few|TRBJ2-7|.|TRBV5-4
TGTGCCAGCAGCCCGCCAGGGGAGCCCTACGAGCAGTACTTC
CASSPPGEPYEQYF
>.|TRBJ2-4|.|TRBV11-2
TGTGCCAGCAGCCCGACCTTGGGTGGGGGCGGCAAAAACATTCAGTACTTC
CASSPTLGGGGKNIQYF
>.|TRBJ2-5|.|TRBV19
TGTGCCAGTAGTCTCAGGGCAAGGTCCCAAGAGACCCAGTACTTC
CASSLRARSQETQYF
>.|TRBJ2-3|TRBD2|TRBV29-1
TGCAGCGTTGCGGCTAGCGGAACAGATACGCAGTATTTT
CSVAASGTDTQYF
>.|TRBJ2-5|TRBD1|TRBV28
TGTGCCAGCAGTTATGTCCGGGGACAGACTTACCAAGAGACCCAGTACTTC
CASSYVRGQTYQETQYF
>.|TRBJ1-2|.|TRBV6-9
TGTGCCAGCAGTGAAGTGGCTCAGGCTCATGGCTACACCTTC
CASSEVAQAHGYTF
>.|TRBJ1-1|TRBD1|TRBV6-1
TGTGCCAGCAGTGGACGGAAGCCGGGGACAGGCCTTGAAGCTTTCTTT
CASSGRKPGTGLEAFF
>.|TRBJ2-3|TRBD2|TRBV28
TGTGCCAGCAGTTCGGGACTAGTCGGAGATACGCAGTATTTT
CASSSGLVGDTQYF
>.|TRBJ1-4|.|TRBV5-6
TGTGCCAGCAGCCTTTTCAGGGACAATGCGGGAAAACTGTTTTTT
CASSLFRDNAGKLFF
>.|TRBJ2-5|TRBD1|TRBV5-1
TGCGCCAGCAGTCACCTGGGGCTGCGACAGGGGACAAAAGAGACCCAGTACTTC
CASSHLGLRQGTKETQYF
>.|TRBJ1-5|.|TRBV19
TGTGCCAGTAGTATCGTTGAGATTAATCAGCCCCAGCATTTT
CASSIVEINQPQHF
>once|TRBJ1-4|.|TRBV19
TGTGCCAGTAGTAACAACAGGGTAACTAATGAAAAACTGTTTTTT
CASSNNRVTNEKLFF
>few|TRBJ1-4|.|TRBV9
TGTGCCAGCAGCGTAGGCAGGGGAGCAACTAATGAAAAACTGTTTTTT
CASSVGRGATNEKLFF
>once|TRBJ2-7|.|TRBV14
TGTGCCAGCAGCCGACGACAGAACTCCTACGAGCAGTACTTC
CASSRRQNSYEQYF
>.|TRBJ1-3|TRBD1|TRBV5-1
TGCGCCAGCAGCTTGTGGGGGACAGGGACCTCTGGAAACACCATATATTTT
CASSLWGTGTSGNTIYF
>.|TRBJ2-1|TRBD1|TRBV5-1
TGCGCCAGCAGCTTGCAATCTCTGACAGGGAATGAGCAGTTCTTC
CASSLQSLTGNEQFF
>.|TRBJ1-2|.|TRBV18
TGTGCCACCACCCCAATAAGAACAGTAACTAACTATGGCTACACCTTC
CATTPIRTVTNYGYTF
>.|TRBJ2-7|.|TRBV28
TGTGCCAGCAGTTCGCTACCTTCTGATGCAAACTACGAGCAGTACTTC
CASSSLPSDANYEQYF
>few|TRBJ1-2|.|TRBV5-3
TGTGCCAAGAGGGGGGAGATAAACTATGGCTACACCTTC
CAKRGEINYGYTF
>.|TRBJ1-2|TRBD1|TRBV6-6
TGTGCCAGCACCTTGGACAGGGTCGTTGGCTACACCTTC
CASTLDRVVGYTF
>.|TRBJ1-1|.|TRBV5-1
TGCGCCAGCCGACCGGGACCCTTGAACACTGAAGCTTTCTTT
CASRPGPLNTEAFF
>.|TRBJ1-1|TRBD1|TRBV2
TGTGCCGCAAAACAGGGGGTTGGCACTGAAGCTTTCTTT
CAAKQGVGTEAFF
>.|TRBJ2-7|.|TRBV2
TGTGCCAGCAATAGACAGGAGAGCTACGAGCAGTACTTC
CASNRQESYEQYF
>once|TRBJ1-4|.|TRBV5-1
TGCGCCAGCAGCTCGTGGGGGGCAGGGCGAGTGAGCGAAAAACTGTTTTTT
CASSSWGAGRVSEKLFF
>.|TRBJ1-4|TRBD1|TRBV6-1
TGTGCCAGCAGTGGGACAGGGAATAATGAAAAACTGTTTTTT
CASSGTGNNEKLFF